The 22 T cell receptor beta chains given below trace back to one sample, sequenced in a study of PD-L1 blockade in urothelial cancer. Assay used: immunoSEQ multiplex PCR; TCRdb lists only in-frame clones, some missing. In the table there are 75,000 to 90,000 clones, 82% of which are singletons. The sequenced sample was PBMCs, obtained around atezolizumab (anti-PD-L1) treatment. These receptors were collected from a man aged 65 to 79 with urothelial cancer.

The rearrangement uses TRBV6-4 and TRBJ2-7; 7 bases match TRBD2. The CDR3 is made up of 11 amino acids. V lost 8 bases and J lost 5; bases outside the gene matches: 3. The germline CDR1 and CDR2 sequences are MRHNA and SNTAGT. The CDR3 loop reads CASLRGDEQYF. DNA of the CDR3: TGTGCCAGCCTCCGGGGGGACGAGCAGTACTTC.

This clone was seen more than once but under ten times. The rearrangement links TRBV5-1 to TRBJ2-1; 7 positions match TRBD1. From germline, CDR1 is SGHRS and CDR2 YFSETQ. The CDR3 sequence is 14 residues long. The V segment lost 0 bases and the J segment 5 bases; nucleotides outside the gene matches: 2. CDR3 residues: CASSLDTGDNEQFF. The DNA of the CDR3 is TGCGCCAGCAGCTTGGATACAGGGGACAATGAGCAGTTCTTC.

V gene TRBV6-1 combines with J gene TRBJ1-5, with D perhaps TRBD1 (6 bases). From germline, CDR1 is MNHNS and CDR2 SASEGT. Trimming took 11 bases from V and 0 from J, leaving 14 bases between them. This CDR3 comprises 14 residues. CDR3 coding DNA: TGTGCCGCAACCAGGGGTGTTAGCAATCAGCCCCAGCATTTT. This codes for CAATRGVSNQPQHF.

V is TRBV5-1 and J is TRBJ2-7; 9 bases agree with TRBD2. Trimming removed 4 bases from V and 2 bases from J; junction bases left unmatched: 13. CDR1 and CDR2 (germline): SGHRS, YFSETQ. The CDR3 contains 17 residues. The CDR3 loop is CASSPSGEAGGPYEQYF. The CDR3 nucleotides are TGCGCCAGCAGCCCCTCGGGTGAAGCGGGGGGACCCTACGAGCAGTACTTC.

The V call is TRBV7-2, the J call TRBJ2-1; D possibly corresponds to TRBD2 (5 bases). CDR1 and CDR2 from the germline V gene are SGHTA and FQGNSA. Between the trimmed V and J ends, which lost 3 bases and 7 bases, there was a span of 13 bases. CDR3 size: 14 residues. The DNA for the CDR3 is TGTGCCAGCAGCTTGGCTAGCAATTGGAATGAGCAGTTCTTC. Translated, it gives CASSLASNWNEQFF.

As DNA, the CDR3 is TGTGCCAGCAGTGAAGCGACAGGGAACGATGGCTACACCTTC. This translates into CASSEATGNDGYTF. V and J are TRBV2 and TRBJ1-2; TRBD1 matches at 7 bases. The germline V gene has CDR1 SNHLY and CDR2 FYNNEI. Germline trimming cut 0 bases from V and 6 bases from J; bases unmatched to any gene: 4. This CDR3 has 14 amino acids.

The genes are TRBV18 and TRBJ1-5; a possible D gene is TRBD1 (5 bases). The CDR3 totals 13 residues. V was clipped by 3 bases and J by 7 bases, with 10 bases between them. Germline V gene data show CDR1 as KGHSH and CDR2 as LQKENI. The CDR3 region is CASSPGGGQPQHF. The CDR3 DNA follows: TGTGCCAGCTCACCTGGGGGGGGGCAGCCCCAGCATTTT.

CDR3: CASSVEGQGTYGYTF. In nucleotides, the CDR3 is TGTGCCAGCAGCGTAGAGGGGCAGGGGACCTATGGCTACACCTTC. This chain links TRBV9 with TRBJ1-2, with TRBD1 as a possible D gene (6 bases). The CDR3 runs 15 residues. Trimming took 0 bases from V and 4 from J, leaving 13 bases between them. Germline CDR1 reads SGDLS; CDR2 reads YYNGEE. Full variable domain (remainder filled in from reference TRBV9 and TRBJ1-2): DSGVTQTPKHLITATGQRVTLRCSPRSGDLSVYWYQQSLDQGLQFLIQYYNGEERAKGNILERFSAQQFPDLHSELNLSSLELGDSALYFCASSVEGQGTYGYTFGSGTRLTVV.

In this sample, this clone turned up a few times. The chain recombines TRBV14 with TRBJ2-1, with 10 bases identical to TRBD2. The V gene end was trimmed by 0 bases and the J gene end by 3 bases; junction bases not matched to a gene: 2. The CDR3 length is 16 residues. Germline V gene data show CDR1 as SGHDN and CDR2 as FVKESK. CDR3 protein: CASSQELAGDYNEQFF. The CDR3 DNA sequence: TGTGCCAGCAGCCAAGAGCTAGCGGGGGACTACAATGAGCAGTTCTTC.

This clone has a count of ten or more. V is TRBV7-9 and J is TRBJ1-2; D might be TRBD1 (6 bases). Trimming removed 11 bases at V and 5 bases at J, with 18 bases between. Germline V gene sequence: CDR1 SEHNR, CDR2 FQNEAQ (reference sequence). The CDR3 totals 13 residues. The CDR3 DNA follows: TGTGCCGTTAGGGAGCAGGGGCAATATGGCTACACCTTC. Translation gives CAVREQGQYGYTF.

The CDR3 spells CASTRGRDNEQYF. CDR3 in DNA: TGTGCCAGCACCAGAGGGCGTGACAACGAGCAGTACTTC. The V call is TRBV7-2, the J call TRBJ2-7; weak D call: TRBD2 (5 bases). CDR1 SGHTA and CDR2 FQGNSA come from the germline V gene. V lost 7 bases and J 5 bases, leaving 15 bases between the germline ends. The length of the CDR3 is 13 residues.

The chain joins TRBV7-6 to TRBJ2-7, with no clear D. V shed 1 base and J shed 0 bases, with 7 bases lying between them. This CDR3 spans 14 amino acids. CDR1 and CDR2 from the germline V gene are SGHVS and FNYEAQ. CDR3 in amino acids: CASSLGTHSYEQYF. For the CDR3, the DNA is TGTGCCAGCAGCTTAGGTACACACTCCTACGAGCAGTACTTC.

CDR3 nucleotides: TGTGCCAGCAGCCCGGGACATTACTCTGGAAACACCATATATTTT. Residues: CASSPGHYSGNTIYF. The chain joins TRBV5-5 to TRBJ1-3; perhaps TRBD1 as D (6 bases). CDR1 and CDR2 from the germline V gene are SGHKS and YYEKEE (reference sequence). Trimming pared 4 bases from V and 0 bases from J, leaving 11 bases between. There are 15 residues in the CDR3.

The chain carries TRBV19 and TRBJ1-1; D unresolved. V dropped 1 base and J dropped 3 bases, with 6 bases sitting between them. The CDR3 loop spans 13 amino acids. CDR1 and CDR2 from the germline V gene are LNHDA and SQIVND (reference sequence). The DNA for the CDR3 is TGTGCCAGTAGTATAGGAGTAGACACTGAAGCTTTCTTT. Translating gives CASSIGVDTEAFF.

Only one count was recorded for this clone. The chain couples TRBV19 to TRBJ2-2; D gene uncertain. The V and J ends lost 6 bases and 2 bases respectively, with 10 bases between them. Germline-derived CDR1 and CDR2 are LNHDA and SQIVND (reference sequence). CDR3 length: 14 amino acids. CDR3 in DNA: TGTGCCAGTAGACTTTGGAGAAACACCGGGGAGCTGTTTTTT. It is translated as CASRLWRNTGELFF. Full variable domain (outside the CDR3, taken from reference TRBV19 and TRBJ2-2): DGGITQSPKYLFRKEGQNVTLSCEQNLNHDAMYWYRQDPGQGLRLIYYSQIVNDFQKGDIAEGYSVSREKKESFPLTVTSAQKNPTAFYLCASRLWRNTGELFFGEGSRLTVL.

The V call is TRBV15, the J call TRBJ2-5; D perhaps matches TRBD2 (6 bases). Germline V gene lookup returns CDR1 LNHNV and CDR2 YYDKDF (reference sequence). V was trimmed by 1 base and J by 5 bases, leaving 20 bases between them. The CDR3 consists of 17 residues. CDR3 residues: CATSRGTAGTSGETQYF. The CDR3 DNA is TGTGCCACCAGCAGAGGTACCGCGGGGACTTCCGGGGAGACCCAGTACTTC.

This clone came up a few times. The chain links TRBV9 to TRBJ2-1; tentatively, D is TRBD1 (6 bases). The germline gives CDR1 SGDLS, CDR2 YYNGEE. V lost 3 bases and J 2 bases, leaving 15 bases between the germline ends. The CDR3 spans 16 residues. As DNA, the CDR3 is TGTGCCAGCAGCGACCCGGGACACTTCACCTACAATGAGCAGTTCTTC. This translates into CASSDPGHFTYNEQFF.

The chain combines TRBV19 with TRBJ2-7; 8 bases map to TRBD1. In germline, CDR1 is LNHDA, CDR2 SQIVND (reference sequence). The CDR3 has 13 residues. With V trimmed by 3 bases and J by 5 bases, 3 bases remained unmatched. CDR3 in amino acids: CASSMQGADEQYF. For the CDR3, the DNA is TGTGCCAGTAGTATGCAGGGGGCGGACGAGCAGTACTTC. Full variable domain (outside the CDR3, taken from reference TRBV19 and TRBJ2-7): DGGITQSPKYLFRKEGQNVTLSCEQNLNHDAMYWYRQDPGQGLRLIYYSQIVNDFQKGDIAEGYSVSREKKESFPLTVTSAQKNPTAFYLCASSMQGADEQYFGPGTRLTVT.

V usage is TRBV5-4 and J usage is TRBJ2-2, with D possibly being TRBD2 (6 bases). This CDR3 has 16 amino acids. The germline V gene encodes CDR1 SGHNT and CDR2 YYREEE (reference sequence). Trimming took 5 bases from V and 2 from J, leaving 16 bases between them. CDR3 DNA: TGTGCCAGCAGGCCCGCAACAGGACTAAACACCGGGGAGCTGTTTTTT. Amino acids: CASRPATGLNTGELFF.

The chain is built from TRBV7-6 and TRBJ1-3; D perhaps matches TRBD1 (5 bases). The CDR3 is 13 residues long. The germline V and J ends were trimmed by 10 bases and 8 bases, with 18 bases remaining between them. Germline V gene lookup returns CDR1 SGHVS and CDR2 FNYEAQ. The CDR3 reads CAISVQGGYTIYF. The CDR3 nucleotides read TGTGCCATATCAGTCCAGGGAGGGTACACCATATATTTT.

This clone was detected only a few times. V gene TRBV18 combines with J gene TRBJ1-3, with D possibly being TRBD1 (5 bases). The germline CDR1 and CDR2 sequences are KGHSH and LQKENI. The ends were cut back, 3 bases at V and 0 bases at J, with 9 bases in the middle. The CDR3 contains 15 residues. The CDR3 nucleotides are TGTGCCAGCTCACCGGACAACCTCTCTGGAAACACCATATATTTT. Translated, it gives CASSPDNLSGNTIYF.

V is TRBV11-3 and J is TRBJ2-1; 8 bases agree with TRBD2. There are 14 residues in the CDR3. Looked up from germline, CDR1 is SGHNT and CDR2 is YENEEA. V shed 5 bases, J shed 3 bases, and the junction held 3 bases outside the gene matches. The CDR3 protein is CASSPSGLYNEQFF. DNA for the CDR3: TGTGCCAGCAGCCCTAGCGGGCTCTACAATGAGCAGTTCTTC.